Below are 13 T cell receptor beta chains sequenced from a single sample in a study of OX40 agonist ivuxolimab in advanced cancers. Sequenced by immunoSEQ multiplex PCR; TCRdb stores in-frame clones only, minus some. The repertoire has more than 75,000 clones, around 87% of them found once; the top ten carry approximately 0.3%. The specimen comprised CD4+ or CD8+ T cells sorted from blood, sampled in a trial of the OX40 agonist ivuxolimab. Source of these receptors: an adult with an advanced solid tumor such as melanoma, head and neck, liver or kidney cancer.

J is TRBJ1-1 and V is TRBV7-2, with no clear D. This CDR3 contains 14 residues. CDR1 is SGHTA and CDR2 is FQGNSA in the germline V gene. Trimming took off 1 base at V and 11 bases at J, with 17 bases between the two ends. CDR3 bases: TGTGCCAGCAGCTTAGGGGGAGGCGGGGTAAGTGCTTTCTTT. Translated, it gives CASSLGGGGVSAFF.

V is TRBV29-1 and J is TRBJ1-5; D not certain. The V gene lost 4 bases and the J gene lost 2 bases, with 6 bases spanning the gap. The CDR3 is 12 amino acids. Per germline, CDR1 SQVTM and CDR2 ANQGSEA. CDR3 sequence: CSVGHGNQPQHF. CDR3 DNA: TGCAGCGTTGGCCACGGCAATCAGCCCCAGCATTTT.

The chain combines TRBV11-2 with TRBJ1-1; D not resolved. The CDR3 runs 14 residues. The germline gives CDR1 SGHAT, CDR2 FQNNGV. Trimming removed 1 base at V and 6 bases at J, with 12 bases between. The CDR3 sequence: CASSLGTSVAEAFF. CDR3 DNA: TGTGCCAGCAGCTTAGGCACCAGCGTGGCTGAAGCTTTCTTT.

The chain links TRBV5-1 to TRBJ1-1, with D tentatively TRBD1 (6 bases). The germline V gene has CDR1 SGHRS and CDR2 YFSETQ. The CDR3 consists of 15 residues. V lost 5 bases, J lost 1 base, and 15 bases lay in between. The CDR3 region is CASRLIWTENTEAFF. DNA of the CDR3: TGCGCCAGCAGGCTGATTTGGACAGAGAACACTGAAGCTTTCTTT.

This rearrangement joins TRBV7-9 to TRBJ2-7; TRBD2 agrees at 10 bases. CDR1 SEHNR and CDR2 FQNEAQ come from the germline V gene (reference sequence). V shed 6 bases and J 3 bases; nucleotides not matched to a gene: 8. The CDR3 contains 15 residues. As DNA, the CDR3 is TGTGCCAGCAGTTCATCTAGCGGGAGTATCTACGAGCAGTACTTC. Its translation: CASSSSSGSIYEQYF. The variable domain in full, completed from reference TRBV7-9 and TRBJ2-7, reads DTGVSQNPRHKITKRGQNVTFRCDPISEHNRLYWYRQTLGQGPEFLTYFQNEAQLEKSRLLSDRFSAERPKGSFSTLEIQRTEQGDSAMYLCASSSSSGSIYEQYFGPGTRLTVT.

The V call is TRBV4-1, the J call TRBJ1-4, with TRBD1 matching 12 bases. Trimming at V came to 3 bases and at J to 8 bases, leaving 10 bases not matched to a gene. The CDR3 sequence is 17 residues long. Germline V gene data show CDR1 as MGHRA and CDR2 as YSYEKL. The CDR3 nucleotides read TGCGCCAGCAGCCAGTTACCGGGACAGGGGGCTCGAGAAAAACTGTTTTTT. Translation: CASSQLPGQGAREKLFF.

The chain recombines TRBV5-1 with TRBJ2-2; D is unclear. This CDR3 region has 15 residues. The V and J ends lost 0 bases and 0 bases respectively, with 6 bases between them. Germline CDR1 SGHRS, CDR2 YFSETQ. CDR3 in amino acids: CASSLDRPNTGELFF. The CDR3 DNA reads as TGCGCCAGCAGCTTGGATAGGCCGAACACCGGGGAGCTGTTTTTT.

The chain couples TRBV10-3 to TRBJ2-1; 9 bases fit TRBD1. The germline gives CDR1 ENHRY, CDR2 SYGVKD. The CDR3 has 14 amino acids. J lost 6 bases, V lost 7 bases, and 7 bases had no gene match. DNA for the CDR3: TGTGCCATCATGCCGGACAGGGGCTTCAATGAGCAGTTCTTC. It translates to CAIMPDRGFNEQFF.

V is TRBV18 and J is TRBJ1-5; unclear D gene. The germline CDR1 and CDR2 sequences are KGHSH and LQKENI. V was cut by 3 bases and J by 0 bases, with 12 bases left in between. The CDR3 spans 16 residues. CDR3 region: CASSPGWGSSNQPQHF. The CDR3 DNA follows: TGTGCCAGCTCACCGGGTTGGGGTTCTAGCAATCAGCCCCAGCATTTT.

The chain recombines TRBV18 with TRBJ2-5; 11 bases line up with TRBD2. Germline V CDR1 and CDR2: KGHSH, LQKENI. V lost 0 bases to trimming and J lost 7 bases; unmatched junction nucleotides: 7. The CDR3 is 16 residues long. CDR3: CASSPPLAGGRGTQYF. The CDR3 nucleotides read TGTGCCAGCTCACCACCCCTAGCGGGGGGTCGCGGGACCCAGTACTTC.

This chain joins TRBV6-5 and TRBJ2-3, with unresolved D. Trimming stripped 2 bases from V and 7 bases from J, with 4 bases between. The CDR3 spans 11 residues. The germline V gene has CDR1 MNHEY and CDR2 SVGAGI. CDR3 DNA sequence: TGTGCCAGCAGTTACGAAAATACGCAGTATTTT. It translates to CASSYENTQYF.

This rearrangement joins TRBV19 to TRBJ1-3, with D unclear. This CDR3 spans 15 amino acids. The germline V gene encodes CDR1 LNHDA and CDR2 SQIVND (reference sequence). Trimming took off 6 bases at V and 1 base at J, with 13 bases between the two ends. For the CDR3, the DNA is TGTGCCAGTAGCACCGGATGGATTTCTGGAAACACCATATATTTT. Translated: CASSTGWISGNTIYF.

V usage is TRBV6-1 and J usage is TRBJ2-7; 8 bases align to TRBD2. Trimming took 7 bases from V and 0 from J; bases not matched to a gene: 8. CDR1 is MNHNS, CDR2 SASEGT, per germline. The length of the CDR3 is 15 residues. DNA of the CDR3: TGTGCCAGCACCACCGGGACTAGTGACTCCTACGAGCAGTACTTC. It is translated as CASTTGTSDSYEQYF.